The source of this TCR beta chain is a study of T cell repertoires in cytomegalovirus infection (dated by TCRdb to between 2019 and 2020). With respect to the entire study: Because public TCR beta signatures pointed to carriage of CMV infection together with the matching HLA type, the HLA type of each donor mattered for the analysis.

Points the paper makes about the study in general: Cumulative frequency of public TCR beta family members discriminated carriers of CMV infection plus the relevant HLA type in this cohort and an independent approximately 370-donor cohort. The ex vivo response was dominated by HLA-C-restricted CMV-specific TCR beta clonotypes, which also provided the single most frequent clonotype in two of eight donors.

This clonotype was seen a few times. This clone's antigen is unknown. Base qualities are missing; no much larger clone stands one base away. Sequenced using an Illumina HiSeq 1500. TCRdb trimmed the raw reads at Q25, called clones with MiXCR and kept productive beta chains. Each record represents a unique CDR3 protein, reported with the most common genes and DNA among its rows. Here the sample has around 110,000 distinct CDR3 sequences; about 9.4% occur a single time. The ten top clones hold around a third of the sample. The cysteine opens and the phenylalanine closes a CDR3 of 14 amino acids. Kept here is only the CDR3 DNA, which spans 42 bases and is read in frame from base 1. V loses 3 bases, J loses 2 bases, and the germline ends lie 10 bases apart. Reading the germline V gene (reference sequence) gives CDR1 SEHNR and CDR2 FQNEAQ.

This TCR came from a human donor in good health (CMV status not recorded). Some clones in this sample may be carry-over from other donors' samples. The chain links TRBV7-9 with TRBJ2-5, with no D gene named confidently. Sequenced material: PBMCs, sequenced either directly or after in vitro stimulation (not recorded which). CDR3 sequence: CASSFRAVQETQYF. The sequenced DNA is TGTGCCAGCAGCTTTCGGGCAGTACAAGAGACCCAGTACTTC.